The subject of this entry is one TCR beta chain. This clonotype came up a few times. Its antigen target is currently unknown. No base-level quality is on record; no much larger clone is a single base apart. These data are taken from a study of blood T cells in healthy people across ages (dated by TCRdb to between 2015 and 2017). For context, the study as a whole: In model experiments, template switching captured roughly one uniquely barcoded TCR beta cDNA molecule for every two T cells. To avoid experimental bias, donors of different ages were distributed randomly across sequencing lanes. The study analyzed two additional independent replicas of 1 million unique cDNA reads from the same blood draw for two donors, one aged 18 to 30 and one aged 80 or older. The donors were divided into four age groups: young (average 16 years), middle-aged (approximately 42), aged (around 59) and long-lived (about 90). Age-related changes in TCR beta repertoire diversity were measured in the study by deep sequencing normalized with unique cDNA molecular identifiers.

From cysteine to phenylalanine, the CDR3 is 15 amino acids long. Only the CDR3 region is kept as DNA, spanning 45 bases read in frame from base 1. The CDR1 and CDR2 encoded by the germline V gene are SGHAT and FQNNGV. V drops 5 bases and J drops 5 bases, leaving 16 bases in between. To prepare the library, 5' RACE was applied. This sample was sequenced with an Illumina HiSeq 2500. A second PCR of roughly 7 to 11 cycles was performed with a sample-barcoded 5' primer and a J-beta primer mix. Each TCR beta cDNA molecule received a unique molecular identifier from a template-switch 5' adaptor carrying 12 random nucleotides. Each sample yielded at least 2.5 million CDR3-containing paired-end reads. First-strand cDNA was synthesized from all RNA with the Mint cDNA synthesis kit, primed by a TRBC-specific oligonucleotide. All cDNA was treated with uracil-DNA glycosylase and then went through a first 18-cycle PCR with the universal primers M1SS and BC2_uni_R. In the authors' own workflow: Each sample was normalized by randomly selecting 1 million high-quality reads, each carrying a distinct molecular identifier. Instead of being binned into consensus sequences, reads that shared molecular identifiers were thrown out. MiTCR, set to a Q25 quality threshold and the strictest error-elimination algorithm, was used for CDR3 identification, clonotype clustering and error correction. A nonparametric unseen species model with Euler transformation was used to estimate a lower bound on total TCR beta diversity. TCRdb cleaned the public reads at Q25 with fastp, built clones with MiXCR and kept in-frame beta chains. Every entry covers one CDR3 protein and lists the most common genes and DNA from its rows. The V and J calls were not made by the authors but by TCRdb's processing. The sample contains approximately 1,100,000 distinct CDR3 sequences, roughly 45% of them found a single time. The top ten constitute 18% of the sample.

The full study reports these points: Observed TCR beta diversity per million T cells fell roughly linearly with age, and a significant reduction was already apparent by age around 40. Because profiling used bulk unsorted PBMCs, naive and antigen-experienced compartments could not be compared conclusively. The percentage of naive T cells measured by flow cytometry correlated strongly with observed TCR beta diversity. Estimates of total diversity based on one million sequenced T cells were considered lower bounds and underestimates. Because donor CMV infection status was unknown, age-related changes in expanded clonotypes were potentially confounded. Compared with the aged group, more naive CD4+ T cells, fewer expanded clones and increased TCR diversity were shown by the long-lived group, suggesting age selection.

The 35 to 40 donors, aged about 6 to 95 years, were systemically healthy Caucasian individuals from Russia. Roughly 10 milliliters of peripheral blood were collected from each donor into EDTA-treated Vacutainer tubes. Ficoll-Paque density-gradient centrifugation was used to isolate PBMCs, with at least 6.5 million per sample. Total RNA was extracted from PBMCs with Trizol reagent, with at least 6 micrograms obtained per sample. For every donor, flow cytometry on a PBMC aliquot measured the percentage of naive CD45RAhigh/CD27high T cells. Sequences were obtained from blood. This clonotype was sampled from a woman aged 55-69 years in good health. The sequence joins TRBV11-2 to TRBJ2-1, with TRBD1 tentatively as D gene (5 bases match). The DNA sequence reads TGTGCCAGCAGCCCCCGGGTACAGGTGGACAATGAGCAGTTCTTC. Translated, this is CASSPRVQVDNEQFF.